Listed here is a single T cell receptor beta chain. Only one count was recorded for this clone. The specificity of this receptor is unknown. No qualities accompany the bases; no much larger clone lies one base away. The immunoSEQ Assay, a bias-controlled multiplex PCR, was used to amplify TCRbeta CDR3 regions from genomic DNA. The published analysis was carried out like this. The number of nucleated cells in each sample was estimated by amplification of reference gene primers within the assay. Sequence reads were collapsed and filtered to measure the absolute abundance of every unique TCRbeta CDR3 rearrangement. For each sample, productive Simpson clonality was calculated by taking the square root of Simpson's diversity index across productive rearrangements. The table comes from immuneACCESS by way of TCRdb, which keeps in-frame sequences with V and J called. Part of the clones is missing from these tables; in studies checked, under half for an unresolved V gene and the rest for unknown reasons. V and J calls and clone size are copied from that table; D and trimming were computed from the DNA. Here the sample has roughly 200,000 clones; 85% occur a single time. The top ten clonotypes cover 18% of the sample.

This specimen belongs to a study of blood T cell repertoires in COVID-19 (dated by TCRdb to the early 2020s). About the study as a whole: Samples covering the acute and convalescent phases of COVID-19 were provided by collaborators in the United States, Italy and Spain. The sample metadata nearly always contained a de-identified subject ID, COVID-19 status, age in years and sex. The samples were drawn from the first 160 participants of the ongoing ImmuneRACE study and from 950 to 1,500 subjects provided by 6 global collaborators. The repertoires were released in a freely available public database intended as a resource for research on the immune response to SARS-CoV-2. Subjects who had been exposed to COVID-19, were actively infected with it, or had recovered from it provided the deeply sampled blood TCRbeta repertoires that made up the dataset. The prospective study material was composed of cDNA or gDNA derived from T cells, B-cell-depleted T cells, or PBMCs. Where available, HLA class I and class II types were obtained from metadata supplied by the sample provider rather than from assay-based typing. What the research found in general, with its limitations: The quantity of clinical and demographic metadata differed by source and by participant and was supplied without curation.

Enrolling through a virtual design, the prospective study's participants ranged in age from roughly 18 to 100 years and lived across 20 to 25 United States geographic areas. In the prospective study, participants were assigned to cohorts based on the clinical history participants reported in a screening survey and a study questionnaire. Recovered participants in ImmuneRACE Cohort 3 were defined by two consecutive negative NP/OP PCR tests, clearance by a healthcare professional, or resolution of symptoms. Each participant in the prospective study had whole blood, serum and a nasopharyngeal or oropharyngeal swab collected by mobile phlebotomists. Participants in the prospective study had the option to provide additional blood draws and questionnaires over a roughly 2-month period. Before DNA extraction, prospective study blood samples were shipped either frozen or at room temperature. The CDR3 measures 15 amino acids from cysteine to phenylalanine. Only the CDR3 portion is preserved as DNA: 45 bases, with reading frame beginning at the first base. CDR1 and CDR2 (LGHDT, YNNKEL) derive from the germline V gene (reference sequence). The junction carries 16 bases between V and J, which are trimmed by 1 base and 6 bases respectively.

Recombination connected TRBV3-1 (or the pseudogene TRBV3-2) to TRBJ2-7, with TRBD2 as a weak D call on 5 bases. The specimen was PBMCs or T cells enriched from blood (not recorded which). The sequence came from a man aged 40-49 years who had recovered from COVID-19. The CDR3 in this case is CASSQGGHLRGEQYF. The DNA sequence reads TGTGCCAGCAGCCAAGGAGGGCACCTCAGAGGCGAGCAGTACTTC.